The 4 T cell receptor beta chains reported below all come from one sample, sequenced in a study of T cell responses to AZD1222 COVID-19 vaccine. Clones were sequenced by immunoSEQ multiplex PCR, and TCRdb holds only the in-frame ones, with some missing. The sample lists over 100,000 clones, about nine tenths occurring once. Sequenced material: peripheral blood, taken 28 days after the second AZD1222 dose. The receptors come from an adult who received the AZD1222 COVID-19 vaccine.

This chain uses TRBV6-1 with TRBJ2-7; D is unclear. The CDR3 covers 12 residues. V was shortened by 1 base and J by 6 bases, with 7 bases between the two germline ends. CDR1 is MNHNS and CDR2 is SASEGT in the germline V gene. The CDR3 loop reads CASSEVKSEQYF. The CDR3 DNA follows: TGTGCCAGCAGTGAAGTGAAAAGCGAGCAGTACTTC.

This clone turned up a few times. This CDR3 reads CASSASGSSEAFF. In nucleotides, the CDR3 is TGTGCCAGCAGTGCCTCAGGGTCATCTGAAGCTTTCTTT. V is TRBV6-4 and J is TRBJ1-1; D may be TRBD1 (5 bases). From germline, CDR1 is MRHNA and CDR2 SNTAGT. The CDR3 consists of 13 residues. V was pared by 4 bases and J by 6 bases, with 12 bases between.

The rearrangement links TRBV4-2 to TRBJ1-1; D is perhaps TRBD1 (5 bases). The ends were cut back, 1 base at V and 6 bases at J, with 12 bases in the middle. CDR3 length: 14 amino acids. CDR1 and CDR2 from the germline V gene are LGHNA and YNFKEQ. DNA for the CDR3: TGTGCCAGCAGCCAAGGGGGGTCCCAGTCTGAAGCTTTCTTT. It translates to CASSQGGSQSEAFF.

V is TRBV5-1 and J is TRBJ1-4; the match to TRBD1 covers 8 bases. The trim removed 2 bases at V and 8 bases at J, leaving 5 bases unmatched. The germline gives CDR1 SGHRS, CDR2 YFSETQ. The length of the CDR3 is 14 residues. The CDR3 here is CASSFGQGREKLFF. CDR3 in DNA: TGCGCCAGCAGCTTTGGACAGGGTAGGGAAAAACTGTTTTTT.